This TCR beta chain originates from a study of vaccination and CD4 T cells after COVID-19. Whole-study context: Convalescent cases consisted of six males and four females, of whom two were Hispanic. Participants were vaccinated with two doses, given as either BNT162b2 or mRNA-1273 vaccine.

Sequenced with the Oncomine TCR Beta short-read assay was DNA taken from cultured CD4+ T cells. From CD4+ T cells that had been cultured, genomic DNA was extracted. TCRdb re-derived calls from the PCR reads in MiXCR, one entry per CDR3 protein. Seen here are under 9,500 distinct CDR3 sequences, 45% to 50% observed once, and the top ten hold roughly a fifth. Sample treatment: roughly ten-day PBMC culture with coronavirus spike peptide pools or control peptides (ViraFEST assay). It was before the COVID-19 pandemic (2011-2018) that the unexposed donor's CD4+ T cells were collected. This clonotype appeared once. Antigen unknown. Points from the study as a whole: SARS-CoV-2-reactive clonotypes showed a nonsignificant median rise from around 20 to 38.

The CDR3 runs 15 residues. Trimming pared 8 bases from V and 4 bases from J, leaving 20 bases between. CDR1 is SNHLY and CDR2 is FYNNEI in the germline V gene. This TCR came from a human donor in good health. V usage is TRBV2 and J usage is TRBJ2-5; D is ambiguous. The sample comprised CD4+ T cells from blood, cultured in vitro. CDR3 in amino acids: CASAPRAIQVETQYF. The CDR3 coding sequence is TGTGCCAGCGCCCCCCGGGCGATCCAGGTAGAGACCCAGTACTTC.